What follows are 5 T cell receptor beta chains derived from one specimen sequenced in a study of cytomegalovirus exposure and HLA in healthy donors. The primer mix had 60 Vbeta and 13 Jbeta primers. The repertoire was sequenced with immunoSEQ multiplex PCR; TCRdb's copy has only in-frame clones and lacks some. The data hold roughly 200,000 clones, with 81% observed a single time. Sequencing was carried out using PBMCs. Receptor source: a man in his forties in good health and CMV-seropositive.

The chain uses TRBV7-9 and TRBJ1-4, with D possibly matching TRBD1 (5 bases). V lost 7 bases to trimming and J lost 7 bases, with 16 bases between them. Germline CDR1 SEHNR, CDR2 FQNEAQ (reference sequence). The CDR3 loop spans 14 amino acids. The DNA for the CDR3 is TGTGCCAGCAACCAGCAGGGTCAAGGTGAAAAACTGTTTTTT. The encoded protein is CASNQQGQGEKLFF.

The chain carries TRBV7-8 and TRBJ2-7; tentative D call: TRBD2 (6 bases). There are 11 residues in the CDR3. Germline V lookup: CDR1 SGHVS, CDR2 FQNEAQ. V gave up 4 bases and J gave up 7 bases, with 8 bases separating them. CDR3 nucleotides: TGTGCCAGCAGCTCCGGGGGAGAGCAGTACTTC. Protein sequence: CASSSGGEQYF. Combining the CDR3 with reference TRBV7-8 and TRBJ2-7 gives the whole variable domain GAGVSQSPRYKVAKRGQDVALRCDPISGHVSLFWYQQALGQGPEFLTYFQNEAQLDKSGLPSDRFFAERPEGSVSTLKIQRTQQEDSAVYLCASSSGGEQYFGPGTRLTVT.

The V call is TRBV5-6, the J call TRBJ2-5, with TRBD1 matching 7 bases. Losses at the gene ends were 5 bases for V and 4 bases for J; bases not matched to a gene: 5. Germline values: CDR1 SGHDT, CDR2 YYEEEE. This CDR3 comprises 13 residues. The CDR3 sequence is CASSYRGRETQYF. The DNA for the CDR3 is TGTGCCAGCAGTTACAGGGGAAGAGAGACCCAGTACTTC.

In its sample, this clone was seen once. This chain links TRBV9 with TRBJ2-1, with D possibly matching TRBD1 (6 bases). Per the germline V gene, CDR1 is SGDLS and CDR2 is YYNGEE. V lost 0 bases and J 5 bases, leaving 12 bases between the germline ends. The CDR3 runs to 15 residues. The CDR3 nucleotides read TGTGCCAGCAGCGTAGTAACAGGGTTTAACAATGAGCAGTTCTTC. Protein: CASSVVTGFNNEQFF.

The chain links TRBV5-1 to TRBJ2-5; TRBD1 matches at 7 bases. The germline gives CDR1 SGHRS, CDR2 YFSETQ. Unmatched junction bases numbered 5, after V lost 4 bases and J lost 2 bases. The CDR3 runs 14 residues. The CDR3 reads CASSPGDRQETQYF. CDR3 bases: TGCGCCAGCAGCCCTGGGGACAGACAAGAGACCCAGTACTTC.